These 26 T cell receptor beta chains share one sample of origin, sequenced in a study of T cells after yellow fever vaccination. TCRdb called the 5' RACE reads again in MiXCR, with one record for every CDR3 protein. Counted here are more than 200,000 distinct CDR3 sequences, 3.6% occurring once; the ten biggest clones make up around 19%. The sample was PBMCs, taken 15 days after the yellow fever booster vaccination. The receptors derive from a young man who received the YFV17D yellow fever vaccine.

This clonotype was detected many times. V gene TRBV20-1 combines with J gene TRBJ2-7, with 10 bases lining up with TRBD1. J was trimmed by 4 bases and V by 0 bases; bases with no gene match: 3. Germline CDR1 DFQATT, CDR2 SNEGSKA (reference sequence). The CDR3 contains 14 residues. CDR3 loop: CSARETGGSYEQYF. CDR3 DNA: TGCAGTGCTAGAGAGACAGGGGGCTCATACGAGCAGTACTTC.

The chain links TRBV4-2 to TRBJ2-2, with D unresolved. The CDR3 sequence is 17 residues long. Trimming removed 0 bases from V and 1 base from J, with 12 bases in between. Germline V gene data show CDR1 as LGHNA and CDR2 as YNFKEQ. The CDR3 DNA is TGTGCCAGCAGCCAAGATGTTCGGGTGCTGAACACCGGGGAGCTGTTTTTT. Its translation is CASSQDVRVLNTGELFF.

This clonotype has at least ten counts. This chain connects TRBV7-2 to TRBJ1-2; D might be TRBD1 (6 bases). CDR1 and CDR2 from the germline V gene are SGHTA and FQGNSA. V lost 8 bases to trimming and J lost 3 bases, with 16 bases between them. CDR3 length equals 14 residues. In nucleotides, the CDR3 is TGTGCCAGCCTCCGGGGGGCCTTAGACTATGGCTACACCTTC. It is translated as CASLRGALDYGYTF.

This clonotype was counted ten times or more. The V and J genes are TRBV10-3 and TRBJ1-4; D gene uncertain. The V end lost 2 bases, the J end lost 0 bases, and 10 bases lay between the germline ends. The germline gives CDR1 ENHRY, CDR2 SYGVKD. The CDR3 contains 16 residues. The CDR3, as DNA: TGTGCCATCAGTGAGGCGACGGGCGCAACTAATGAAAAACTGTTTTTT. This sequence encodes CAISEATGATNEKLFF.

In this sample, this clonotype turned up many times. The chain employs TRBV5-1 and TRBJ1-1; TRBD1 matches at 9 bases. The CDR3 spans 14 residues. Germline trimming cut 5 bases from V and 4 bases from J; bases unmatched to any gene: 6. Germline V CDR1 and CDR2: SGHRS, YFSETQ. In nucleotides, the CDR3 is TGCGCCAGCAGTTTTGGGGACAGGGTCACTGAAGCTTTCTTT. Its translation: CASSFGDRVTEAFF. Looking up the rest from reference TRBV5-1 and TRBJ1-1 gives the full variable domain: KAGVTQTPRYLIKTRGQQVTLSCSPISGHRSVSWYQQTPGQGLQFLFEYFSETQRNKGNFPGRFSGRQFSNSRSEMNVSTLELGDSALYLCASSFGDRVTEAFFGQGTRLTVV.

In its sample, this clonotype was seen many times. The chain employs TRBV7-2 and TRBJ1-2; tentative D call: TRBD1 (6 bases). CDR3 size: 14 residues. Germline CDR1 and CDR2: SGHTA and FQGNSA. V lost 5 bases and J lost 6, with 16 bases in between. The DNA of the CDR3 is TGTGCCAGCAGCAACTACCGGGGGCGGGATGGCTACACCTTC. Residues: CASSNYRGRDGYTF.

There are many counts of this clonotype. At one boundary the junction diverges from the germline segment, which might be a read error. The chain employs TRBV12-3 or TRBV12-4 and TRBJ1-5; D remains ambiguous. This CDR3 is 13 amino acids long. CDR3 sequence: CASSLDPQQRQHF. The CDR3, as DNA: TGTGCCAGCAGTTTAGACCCACAGCAGCGCCAGCATTTT.

This clonotype came up many times. The chain employs TRBV24-1 and TRBJ2-7; 9 bases line up with TRBD1. Germline CDR1 reads KGHDR; CDR2 reads SFDVKD. The CDR3 has 16 amino acids. Trimming at V came to 2 bases and at J to 6 bases, leaving 10 bases not matched to a gene. The CDR3 DNA is TGTGCCACCAGTGATTCTTACAGGGGGCGTCTCTCCGAGCAGTACTTC. Its translation is CATSDSYRGRLSEQYF.

This clonotype was observed many times. V gene TRBV9 combines with J gene TRBJ1-4; D perhaps matches TRBD1 (6 bases). Trimming shortened V by 4 bases and J by 0 bases, and 10 bases separated the two germline ends. The CDR3 is 15 residues long. Germline CDR1 is SGDLS and CDR2 is YYNGEE. The CDR3 DNA follows: TGTGCCAGCAGCACTACAGGGTCAACTAATGAAAAACTGTTTTTT. It codes for CASSTTGSTNEKLFF. Combining the CDR3 with reference TRBV9 and TRBJ1-4 gives the whole variable domain DSGVTQTPKHLITATGQRVTLRCSPRSGDLSVYWYQQSLDQGLQFLIQYYNGEERAKGNILERFSAQQFPDLHSELNLSSLELGDSALYFCASSTTGSTNEKLFFGSGTQLSVL.

This clonotype appeared many times. V is TRBV4-1 and J is TRBJ2-7; a weak D match, TRBD2 (5 bases). V gave up 1 base and J gave up 3 bases, with 10 bases separating them. Per the germline V gene, CDR1 is MGHRA and CDR2 is YSYEKL. The CDR3 runs 14 residues. The CDR3 sequence: CASSQGGHLYEQYF. In DNA, the CDR3 is TGCGCCAGCAGCCAAGGAGGGCACCTCTACGAGCAGTACTTC.

In this sample, this clonotype turned up many times. The chain recombines TRBV7-9 with TRBJ2-1; 8 nucleotides match TRBD1. V shed 8 bases, J shed 6 bases, and the junction held 15 bases outside the gene matches. The CDR3 spans 16 residues. CDR1 is SEHNR and CDR2 is FQNEAQ in the germline V gene (reference sequence). The CDR3 DNA reads TGTGCCAGCTGCCCACGGACAGGGAGAGCCGTCAATGAGCAGTTCTTC. This translates into CASCPRTGRAVNEQFF.

This clonotype was detected ten times or more. This chain uses TRBV18 with TRBJ2-3, with D perhaps matching TRBD1 or TRBD2 (5 bases each). Germline-derived CDR1 and CDR2 are KGHSH and LQKENI. Trimming removed 2 bases from V and 2 bases from J, with 8 bases in between. CDR3 length equals 14 residues. DNA of the CDR3: TGTGCCAGCTCACCATCAGGGACCACAGATACGCAGTATTTT. Its translation: CASSPSGTTDTQYF.

This clonotype appeared many times. V and J are TRBV6-5 and TRBJ1-2; D remains ambiguous. Germline CDR1 MNHEY, CDR2 SVGAGI. V was shortened by 0 bases and J by 3 bases, with 8 bases between the two germline ends. CDR3 length equals 14 residues. The CDR3, as DNA: TGTGCCAGCAGTTACTCGTCGGAGGACTATGGCTACACCTTC. As protein: CASSYSSEDYGYTF.

This clonotype was seen repeatedly, ten times or more. This chain connects TRBV5-4 to TRBJ2-7, with D perhaps TRBD1 (6 bases). The length of the CDR3 is 13 residues. Trimming left V 0 bases short and J 4 bases short, with 8 bases between. Germline V gene data show CDR1 as SGHNT and CDR2 as YYREEE (reference sequence). CDR3 bases: TGTGCCAGCAGCTTGGGGACAGAGTACGAGCAGTACTTC. Translating it yields CASSLGTEYEQYF.

Ten or more counts support this clonotype. The V call is TRBV10-3, the J call TRBJ2-5; D possibly corresponds to TRBD1 (6 bases). This CDR3 contains 15 residues. The germline V and J ends were trimmed by 6 bases and 2 bases, with 16 bases remaining between them. Germline V CDR1 and CDR2: ENHRY, SYGVKD. The CDR3 DNA is TGTGCCATCAGCCTCAGTAAGGGGGAACAAGAGACCCAGTACTTC. Its protein is CAISLSKGEQETQYF.

This clonotype was counted ten times or more. The chain combines TRBV27 with TRBJ1-2, with no clear D. Germline lookup yields CDR1 MNHEY and CDR2 SMNVEV (reference sequence). Trimming cost V 4 bases and J 7 bases, with 10 bases left between them. The CDR3 runs to 12 residues. CDR3 amino acids: CASSSSARGYTF. In nucleotides, the CDR3 is TGTGCCAGCAGTTCCTCGGCGCGTGGCTACACCTTC.

V is TRBV24-1 and J is TRBJ2-3; 9 nucleotides agree with TRBD2. The CDR3 extends over 16 amino acids. V lost 5 bases to trimming and J lost 4 bases; unmatched junction nucleotides: 9. The germline V gene has CDR1 KGHDR and CDR2 SFDVKD. CDR3 in DNA: TGTGCCACCAGTGTGGAGGCGGGGGGGCTTCCAGATACGCAGTATTTT. This codes for CATSVEAGGLPDTQYF.

This clonotype was observed many times. The junction departs from germline at one end; a sequencing error may be responsible. This chain uses TRBV5-1 with TRBJ2-5; D is unclear. The CDR3 is 11 amino acids. Germline V gene sequence: CDR1 SGHRS, CDR2 YFSETQ. The CDR3 sequence: CASSFQETQYF. The CDR3 DNA follows: TGTGCCAGCAGCTTCCAAGAGACCCAGTACTTC.

With respect to this clonotype: With a much larger clone just one base away, this may be a read error. The J gene is TRBJ1-2, the V gene TRBV2; weak D call: TRBD1 (6 bases). Germline values: CDR1 SNHLY, CDR2 FYNNEI. The CDR3 is 17 residues long. V was clipped by 1 base and J by 2 bases, with 17 bases between them. CDR3 residues: CASSEGPGGGYNYGYTF. The DNA of the CDR3 is TGTGCCAGCAGTGAAGGTCCGGGGGGGGGCTACAACTATGGCTACACCTTC.

This chain joins TRBV20-1 and TRBJ1-5; no clear D gene. The CDR3 is 14 residues long. V lost 0 bases to trimming and J lost 4 bases, with 10 bases between them. Germline loops: CDR1 DFQATT, CDR2 SNEGSKA (reference sequence). The CDR3 DNA reads as TGCAGTGCTAGAGACATGAGGGAAAATCAGCCCCAGCATTTT. Residues: CSARDMRENQPQHF.

This clonotype was seen repeatedly, ten times or more. The chain joins TRBV27 to TRBJ1-2; 8 nucleotides match TRBD1. The V and J ends lost 2 bases and 4 bases, in that order; junction bases with no gene match: 12. This CDR3 spans 17 amino acids. The V gene's germline CDR1 is MNHEY and CDR2 SMNVEV (reference sequence). The chain's CDR3 is CASSLRRDRILSYGYTF. Written as DNA, the CDR3 is TGTGCCAGCAGTTTACGCCGGGACAGGATCCTAAGCTATGGCTACACCTTC.

This clonotype occurred many times. The chain is built from TRBV2 and TRBJ1-6; a weak D match, TRBD1 (5 bases). V lost 7 bases and J lost 6, with 13 bases in between. This CDR3 spans 14 amino acids. Germline loops: CDR1 SNHLY, CDR2 FYNNEI. The CDR3 reads CASMAGPFNSPLHF. The CDR3 bases are TGTGCCAGCATGGCGGGGCCTTTTAATTCACCCCTCCACTTT.

This clonotype was counted many times. For the CDR3, the DNA is TGTGCCAGCAGTCAGTCCCCACGAGGGCCCCTCACAGATACGCAGTATTTT. Its protein product is CASSQSPRGPLTDTQYF. This chain uses TRBV25-1 with TRBJ2-3; D possibly corresponds to TRBD2 (5 bases). There are 17 residues in the CDR3. Germline-derived CDR1 and CDR2 are MGHDK and SYGVNS. Trimming stripped 5 bases from V and 2 bases from J, with 20 bases between.

This clonotype showed up many times. V usage is TRBV2 and J usage is TRBJ2-1, with D possibly being TRBD2 (5 bases). The germline gives CDR1 SNHLY, CDR2 FYNNEI. V gave up 4 bases and J gave up 1 base, with 14 bases separating them. This CDR3 comprises 16 residues. The CDR3 DNA reads as TGTGCCAGCAGTGGTCAGGACTTCCCTTCCTACAATGAGCAGTTCTTC. Amino acid sequence: CASSGQDFPSYNEQFF.

This clonotype was found many times. The chain uses TRBV24-1 and TRBJ2-7, with TRBD2 identical over 8 bases. The germline CDR1 and CDR2 sequences are KGHDR and SFDVKD. After removal of 9 bases from V and 3 bases from J, the junction contained 6 bases not matched to a gene. This CDR3 is built from 13 residues. The CDR3 region has the DNA TGTGCCACCGAGGCTAGCGGGCGCTACGAGCAGTACTTC. Its protein product is CATEASGRYEQYF.

This clonotype was seen just once. With a much larger clone just one base away, this may be a read error. This rearrangement joins TRBV12-3 or TRBV12-4 to TRBJ1-1; weak D call: TRBD1 (5 bases). There are 13 residues in the CDR3. In nucleotides, the CDR3 is TGTGCCAGCAGTCGACAGATCAACACTGATGCTTTCTTT. As protein: CASSRQINTDAFF.